This is a list of T cell receptor beta chains from one sample in a study of CD8+CD57+ T cells in acquired aplastic anemia. TCRdb re-called the reads through MiXCR, storing one row per CDR3 protein. The sample shows 180,000 or so distinct CDR3 sequences, 48% of them seen only once. The sample was sorted CD4+, CD8+, or CD8+CD57+ T cells (not recorded which) from PBMCs. These receptors all come from a human donor with aplastic anemia. The CDR3 runs from the conserved cysteine through the conserved F or W. The D gene is left open where the match is weak. The size field is filled for only some rows; it gives once, few, many or a size class.

NA	TRBV20-1	once	TRBJ2-5	CSAIQQETQYF	TGCAGTGCTATTCAGCAAGAGACCCAGTACTTC
TRBD1	TRBV6-1	NA	TRBJ2-7	CASSEARGPGEQYF	TGTGCCAGCAGTGAAGCGAGGGGGCCAGGGGAGCAGTACTTC
TRBD1	TRBV24-1	NA	TRBJ1-5	CATSPGTENQPQHF	TGTGCCACCAGCCCCGGGACAGAGAATCAGCCCCAGCATTTT
NA	TRBV25-1	many	TRBJ1-1	CASSETGVNTEAFF	TGTGCCAGCAGTGAGACGGGGGTGAACACTGAAGCTTTCTTT
NA	TRBV15	NA	TRBJ1-3	CATSRPNGNTIYF	TGTGCCACCAGCAGACCGAATGGAAACACCATATATTTT
NA	TRBV4-2	NA	TRBJ1-6	CASSQGGTKNSPLHF	TGTGCCAGCAGCCAAGGGGGGACCAAGAATTCACCCCTCCACTTT
NA	TRBV7-2	many	TRBJ1-4	CASSRGLHEKLFF	TGTGCCAGCAGCCGAGGGTTGCATGAAAAACTGTTTTTT
TRBD1	TRBV7-9	NA	TRBJ1-1	CASSVTGTVDAFF	TGTGCCAGCAGCGTCACCGGGACAGTCGACGCTTTCTTT
TRBD1	TRBV7-9	NA	TRBJ1-2	CASSAGAQGDYGYTF	TGTGCCAGCAGCGCGGGGGCCCAGGGGGACTATGGCTACACCTTC
TRBD2	TRBV20-1	many	TRBJ2-3	CSAPVLAGGTDTQYF	TGCAGTGCCCCAGTTCTAGCGGGGGGCACAGATACGCAGTATTTT
NA	TRBV7-9	once	TRBJ1-2	CASSLGRSYTF	TGTGCCAGCAGCTTGGGGCGAAGCTACACCTTC
NA	TRBV29-1	NA	TRBJ2-1	CSVHGNEQFF	TGCAGCGTTCACGGTAATGAGCAGTTCTTC
NA	TRBV4-3	few	TRBJ2-1	CASSQDPAYNEQFF	TGCGCCAGCAGCCAAGACCCCGCCTACAATGAGCAGTTCTTC
NA	TRBV20-1	many	TRBJ2-2	CSATGSSRIPSRGTGELFF	TGCAGTGCTACAGGGTCGTCACGGATTCCGTCTCGGGGCACCGGGGAGCTGTTTTTT
NA	TRBV10-2	NA	TRBJ2-5	CASSLGRWEETQYF	TGTGCCAGCTCACTCGGCCGGTGGGAAGAGACCCAGTACTTC
NA	TRBV12-3/TRBV12-4	many	TRBJ1-5	CASRVQGGYQPQHF	TGTGCCAGCAGAGTACAGGGAGGCTATCAGCCCCAGCATTTT
TRBD2	TRBV2	NA	TRBJ2-3	CASSVLAGTDTQYF	TGTGCCAGCAGTGTTCTAGCGGGAACAGATACGCAGTATTTT
NA	TRBV14	many	TRBJ2-1	CASSQRGEQFF	TGTGCCAGCAGCCAGCGGGGTGAGCAGTTCTTC
NA	TRBV10-3	NA	TRBJ1-1	CAISESPITEAFF	TGTGCCATCAGTGAGTCCCCGATTACTGAAGCTTTCTTT
NA	TRBV29-1	NA	TRBJ2-1	CSAVGASRYNEQFF	TGCAGCGCCGTGGGGGCTAGCAGGTACAATGAGCAGTTCTTC
TRBD1	TRBV25-1	few	TRBJ2-7	CASSGPSGTDYEQYF	TGTGCCAGCAGTGGGCCCTCCGGGACAGACTACGAGCAGTACTTC
NA	TRBV3-1	NA	TRBJ1-5	CASSQNPDASSGPQHF	TGTGCCAGCAGCCAAAATCCGGACGCCTCCTCGGGGCCCCAGCATTTT
NA	TRBV30	few	TRBJ1-2	CALTDNYGYTF	TGTGCCCTCACTGATAACTATGGCTACACCTTC
NA	TRBV5-4	few	TRBJ1-3	CASSLRGQDTIYF	TGTGCCAGCAGCTTGCGGGGGCAGGACACCATATATTTT